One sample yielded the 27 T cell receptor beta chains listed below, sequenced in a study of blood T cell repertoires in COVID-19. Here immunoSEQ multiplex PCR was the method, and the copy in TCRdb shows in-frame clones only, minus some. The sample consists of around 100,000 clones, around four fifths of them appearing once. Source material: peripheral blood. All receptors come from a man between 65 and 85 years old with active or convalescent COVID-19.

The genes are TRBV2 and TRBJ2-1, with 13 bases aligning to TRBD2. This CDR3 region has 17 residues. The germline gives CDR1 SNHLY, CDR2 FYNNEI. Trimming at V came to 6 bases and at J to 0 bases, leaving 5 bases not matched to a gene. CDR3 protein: CASRDGTSGNSYNEQFF. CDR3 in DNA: TGTGCCAGCAGAGATGGGACTAGCGGGAACTCCTACAATGAGCAGTTCTTC.

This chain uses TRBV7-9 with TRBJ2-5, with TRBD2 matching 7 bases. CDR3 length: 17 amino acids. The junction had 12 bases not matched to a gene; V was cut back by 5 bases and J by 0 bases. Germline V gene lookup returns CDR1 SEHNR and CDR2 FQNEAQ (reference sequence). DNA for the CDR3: TGTGCCAGCAGCCCCCACCCCTCTGCGGGGGACCAAGAGACCCAGTACTTC. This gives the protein CASSPHPSAGDQETQYF.

The CDR3 nucleotides are TGTGCCAGCAGCCCCCATGCCGGGGAATGGTCCTACGAGCAGTACTTC. Translation: CASSPHAGEWSYEQYF. The chain couples TRBV7-2 to TRBJ2-7; TRBD2 might be the D (5 bases). CDR3 length: 16 amino acids. The germline CDR1 and CDR2 sequences are SGHTA and FQGNSA. The V and J ends lost 5 bases and 1 base respectively, with 18 bases between them.

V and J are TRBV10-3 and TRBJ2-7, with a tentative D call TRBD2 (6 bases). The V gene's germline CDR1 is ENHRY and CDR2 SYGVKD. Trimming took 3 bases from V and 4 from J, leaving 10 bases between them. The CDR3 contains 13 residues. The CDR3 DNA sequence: TGTGCCATCAGTGACGGGGGTTCGTACGAGCAGTACTTC. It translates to CAISDGGSYEQYF.

The CDR3 reads CASSVGPGGPRYNEQFF. The CDR3 coding sequence is TGTGCCAGCAGCGTGGGACCAGGGGGCCCCCGGTACAATGAGCAGTTCTTC. This chain uses TRBV9 with TRBJ2-1, with 8 nucleotides matching TRBD1. CDR3 length: 17 amino acids. Trimming cost V 2 bases and J 4 bases; bases outside gene matches: 11. Germline V gene sequence: CDR1 SGDLS, CDR2 YYNGEE.

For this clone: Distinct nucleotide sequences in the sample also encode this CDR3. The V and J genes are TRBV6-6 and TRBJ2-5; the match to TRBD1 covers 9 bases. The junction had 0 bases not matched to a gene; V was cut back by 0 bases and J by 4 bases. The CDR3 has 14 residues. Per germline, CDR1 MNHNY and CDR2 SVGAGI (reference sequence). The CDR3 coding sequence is TGTGCCAGCAGTTACTCGACAGGGGGAGAGACCCAGTACTTC. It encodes CASSYSTGGETQYF.

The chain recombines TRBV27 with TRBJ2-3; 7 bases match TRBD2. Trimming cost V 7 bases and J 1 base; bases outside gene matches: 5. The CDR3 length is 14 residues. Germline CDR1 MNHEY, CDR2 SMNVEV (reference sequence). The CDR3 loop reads CASKWGGGTDTQYF. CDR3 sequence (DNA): TGTGCCAGCAAGTGGGGGGGTGGCACAGATACGCAGTATTTT.

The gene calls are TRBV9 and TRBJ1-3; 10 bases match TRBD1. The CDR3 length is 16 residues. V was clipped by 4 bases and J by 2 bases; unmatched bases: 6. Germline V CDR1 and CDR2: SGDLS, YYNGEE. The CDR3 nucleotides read TGTGCCAGCAGCCCTGGACAGGGGGGCGCTGGAAACACCATATATTTT. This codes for CASSPGQGGAGNTIYF.

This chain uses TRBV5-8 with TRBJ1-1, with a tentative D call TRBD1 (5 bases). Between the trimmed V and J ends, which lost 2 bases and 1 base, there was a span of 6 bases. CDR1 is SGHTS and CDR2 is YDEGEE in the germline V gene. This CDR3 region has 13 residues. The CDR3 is CASSFDRNTEAFF. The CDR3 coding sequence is TGTGCCAGCAGCTTTGACAGGAACACTGAAGCTTTCTTT.

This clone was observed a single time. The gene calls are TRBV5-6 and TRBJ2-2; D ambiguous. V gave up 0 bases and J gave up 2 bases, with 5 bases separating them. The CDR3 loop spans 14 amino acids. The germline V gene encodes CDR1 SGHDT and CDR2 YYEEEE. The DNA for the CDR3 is TGTGCCAGCAGCTTGGACAGAAACACCGGGGAGCTGTTTTTT. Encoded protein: CASSLDRNTGELFF.

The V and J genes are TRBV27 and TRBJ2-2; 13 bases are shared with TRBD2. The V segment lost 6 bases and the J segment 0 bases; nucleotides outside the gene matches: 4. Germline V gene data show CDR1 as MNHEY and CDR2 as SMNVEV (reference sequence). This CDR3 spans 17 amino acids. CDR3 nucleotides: TGTGCCAGCAGGAAGGGACTAGCGGGGCCGAACACCGGGGAGCTGTTTTTT. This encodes CASRKGLAGPNTGELFF.

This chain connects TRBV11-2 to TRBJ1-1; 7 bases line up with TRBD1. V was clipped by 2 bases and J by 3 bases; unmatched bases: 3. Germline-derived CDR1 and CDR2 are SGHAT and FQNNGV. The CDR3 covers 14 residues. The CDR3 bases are TGTGCCAGCAGCTTAATCCAGGGGGACACTGAAGCTTTCTTT. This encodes CASSLIQGDTEAFF.

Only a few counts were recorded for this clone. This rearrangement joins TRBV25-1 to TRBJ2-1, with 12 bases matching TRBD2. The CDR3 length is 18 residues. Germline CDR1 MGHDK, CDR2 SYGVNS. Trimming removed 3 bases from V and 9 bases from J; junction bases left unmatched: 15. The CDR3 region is CASSEKASGGAGEGEQFF. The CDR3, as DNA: TGTGCCAGCAGTGAGAAGGCTAGCGGGGGGGCTGGCGAGGGTGAGCAGTTCTTC. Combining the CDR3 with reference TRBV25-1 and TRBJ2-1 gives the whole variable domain EADIYQTPRYLVIGTGKKITLECSQTMGHDKMYWYQQDPGMELHLIHYSYGVNSTEKGDLSSESTVSRIRTEHFPLTLESARPSHTSQYLCASSEKASGGAGEGEQFFGPGTRLTVL.

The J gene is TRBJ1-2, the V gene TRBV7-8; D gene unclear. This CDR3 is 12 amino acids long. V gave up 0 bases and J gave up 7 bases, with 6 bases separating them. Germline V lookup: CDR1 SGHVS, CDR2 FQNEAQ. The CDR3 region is CASSLAGSGYTF. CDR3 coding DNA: TGTGCCAGCAGCTTAGCAGGGAGTGGCTACACCTTC.

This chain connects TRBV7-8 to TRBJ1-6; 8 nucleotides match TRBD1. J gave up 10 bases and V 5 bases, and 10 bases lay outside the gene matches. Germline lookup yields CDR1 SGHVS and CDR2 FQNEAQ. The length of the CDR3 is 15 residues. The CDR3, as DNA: TGTGCCAGCAGCCTCGGACAGGGAATAGACTCACCCCTCCACTTT. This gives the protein CASSLGQGIDSPLHF.

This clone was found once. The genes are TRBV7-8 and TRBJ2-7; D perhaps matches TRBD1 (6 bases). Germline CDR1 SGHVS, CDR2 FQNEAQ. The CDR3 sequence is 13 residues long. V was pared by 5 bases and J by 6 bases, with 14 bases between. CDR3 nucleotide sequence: TGTGCCAGCAGCCCTCCAGACAGGAGCGAGCAGTACTTC. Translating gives CASSPPDRSEQYF.

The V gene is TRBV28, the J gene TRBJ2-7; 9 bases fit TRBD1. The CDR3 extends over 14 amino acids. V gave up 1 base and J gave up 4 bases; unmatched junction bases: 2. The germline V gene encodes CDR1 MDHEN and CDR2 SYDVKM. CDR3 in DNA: TGTGCCAGCAGTTTATTGGGACAGGGATACGAGCAGTACTTC. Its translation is CASSLLGQGYEQYF.

CDR3: CASSSTARQGNQPQHF. The CDR3 region has the DNA TGTGCCAGCAGTTCCACAGCCAGACAGGGGAATCAGCCCCAGCATTTT. This chain joins TRBV6-6 and TRBJ1-5, with TRBD1 matching 8 bases. This CDR3 has 16 amino acids. The V and J ends lost 4 bases and 4 bases, in that order; junction bases with no gene match: 9. Looked up from germline, CDR1 is MNHNY and CDR2 is SVGAGI (reference sequence).

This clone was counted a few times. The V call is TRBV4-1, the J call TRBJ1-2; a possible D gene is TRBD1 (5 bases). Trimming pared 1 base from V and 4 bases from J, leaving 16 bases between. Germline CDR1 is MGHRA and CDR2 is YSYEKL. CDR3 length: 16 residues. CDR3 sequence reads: CASSQGPQGWGYGYTF. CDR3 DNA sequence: TGCGCCAGCAGCCAAGGTCCGCAGGGATGGGGCTATGGCTACACCTTC.

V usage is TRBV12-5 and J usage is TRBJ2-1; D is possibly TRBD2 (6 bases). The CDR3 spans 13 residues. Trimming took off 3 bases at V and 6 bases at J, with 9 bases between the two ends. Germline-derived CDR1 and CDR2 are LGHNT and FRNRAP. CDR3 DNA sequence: TGTGCTAGTGGTTTCCCCGGGGGCAATGAGCAGTTCTTC. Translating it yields CASGFPGGNEQFF.

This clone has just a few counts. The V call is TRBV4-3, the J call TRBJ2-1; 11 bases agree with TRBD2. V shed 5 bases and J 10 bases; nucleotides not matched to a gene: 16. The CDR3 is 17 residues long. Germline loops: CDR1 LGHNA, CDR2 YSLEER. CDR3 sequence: CASSESPSGGIPGEQFF. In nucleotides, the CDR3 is TGCGCCAGCAGCGAAAGTCCTAGCGGGGGGATTCCGGGCGAGCAGTTCTTC.

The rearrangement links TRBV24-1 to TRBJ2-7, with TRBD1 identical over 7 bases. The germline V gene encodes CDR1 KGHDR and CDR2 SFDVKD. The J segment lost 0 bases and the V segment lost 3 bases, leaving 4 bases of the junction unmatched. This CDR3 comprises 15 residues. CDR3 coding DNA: TGTGCCACCAGTGATGCCGGGACAGACTCCTACGAGCAGTACTTC. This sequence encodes CATSDAGTDSYEQYF.

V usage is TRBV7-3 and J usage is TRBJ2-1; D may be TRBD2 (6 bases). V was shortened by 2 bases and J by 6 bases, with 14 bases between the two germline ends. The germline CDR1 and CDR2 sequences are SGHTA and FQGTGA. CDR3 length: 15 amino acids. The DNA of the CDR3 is TGTGCCAGCAGCTTATCCGGGAGCCCACTCAATGAGCAGTTCTTC. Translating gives CASSLSGSPLNEQFF.

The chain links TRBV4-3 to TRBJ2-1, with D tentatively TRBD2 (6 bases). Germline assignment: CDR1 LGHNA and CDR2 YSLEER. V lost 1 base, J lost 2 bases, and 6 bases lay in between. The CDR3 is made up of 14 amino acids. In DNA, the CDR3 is TGCGCCAGCAGCCAAGCGGGGGCCTACAATGAGCAGTTCTTC. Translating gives CASSQAGAYNEQFF.

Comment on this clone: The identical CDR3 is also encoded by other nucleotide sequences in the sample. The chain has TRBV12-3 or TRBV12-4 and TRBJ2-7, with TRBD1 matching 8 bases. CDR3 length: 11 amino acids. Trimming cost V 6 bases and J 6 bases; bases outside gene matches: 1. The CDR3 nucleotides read TGTGCCAGCAGAGACAGGGGCGAGCAGTACTTC. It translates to CASRDRGEQYF.

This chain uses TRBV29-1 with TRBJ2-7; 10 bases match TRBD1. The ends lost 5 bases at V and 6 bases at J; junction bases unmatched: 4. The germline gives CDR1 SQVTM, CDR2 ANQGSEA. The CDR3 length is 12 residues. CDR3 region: CSVSTGGVEQYF. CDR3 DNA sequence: TGCAGCGTTTCGACAGGGGGCGTCGAGCAGTACTTC.

The CDR3 DNA reads as TGTGCCTGGAGTGTTGGGAGGGTCGGCGGCGAGCAGTACTTC. Protein product: CAWSVGRVGGEQYF. The chain joins TRBV30 to TRBJ2-7; the match to TRBD2 covers 7 bases. Per the germline V gene, CDR1 is GTSNPN and CDR2 is SVGIG (reference sequence). The CDR3 covers 14 residues. V shed 0 bases, J shed 6 bases, and the junction held 8 bases outside the gene matches.